This TCR beta chain was recovered during a study of blood T cell repertoires in COVID-19. The CDR3 length is 14 residues. The V and J ends lost 5 bases and 4 bases respectively, with 14 bases between them. Germline V gene lookup returns CDR1 MNHEY and CDR2 SMNVEV (reference sequence). Profiling relied on immunoSEQ multiplex PCR, and the TCRdb table lists in-frame clones only, not all of them. This table has about 130,000 clones, around 90% appearing once. Sample: peripheral blood. This sequence originates from a man aged 55 to 70 with COVID-19, enrolled during active disease. This chain uses TRBV27 with TRBJ1-2; tentative D call: TRBD1 (5 bases). This chain's CDR3 is CASSHLQGTYGYTF. The CDR3 DNA reads TGTGCCAGCAGTCATCTCCAGGGAACCTATGGCTACACCTTC.